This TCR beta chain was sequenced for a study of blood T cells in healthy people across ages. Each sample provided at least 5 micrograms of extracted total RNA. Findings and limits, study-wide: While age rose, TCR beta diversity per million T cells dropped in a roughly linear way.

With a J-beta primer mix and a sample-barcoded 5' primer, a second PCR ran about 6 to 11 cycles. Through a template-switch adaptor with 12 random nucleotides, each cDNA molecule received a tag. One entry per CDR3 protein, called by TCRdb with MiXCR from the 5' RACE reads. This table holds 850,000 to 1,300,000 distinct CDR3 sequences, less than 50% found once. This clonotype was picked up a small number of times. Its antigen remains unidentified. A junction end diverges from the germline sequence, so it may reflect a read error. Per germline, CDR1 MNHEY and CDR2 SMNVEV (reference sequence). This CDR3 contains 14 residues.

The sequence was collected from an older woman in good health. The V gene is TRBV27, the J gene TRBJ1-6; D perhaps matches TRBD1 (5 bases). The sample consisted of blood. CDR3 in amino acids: CASSFDSLDSPPHF. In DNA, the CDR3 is TGTGCCAGCAGTTTCGACAGTCTGGATTCACCCCCCCACTTT.